The present T cell receptor beta chain was sequenced within a study of cytomegalovirus exposure and HLA in healthy donors. Some clones are missing from TCRdb's copy, which holds only in-frame ones; the method was immunoSEQ multiplex PCR. The data hold around 190,000 clones, with roughly 77% observed a single time. With V trimmed by 8 bases and J by 2 bases, 9 bases remained unmatched. The CDR3 length is 14 residues. Germline assignment: CDR1 MDHEN and CDR2 SYDVKM. A single count supports this clone. The specimen sequenced was PBMCs. V usage is TRBV28 and J usage is TRBJ2-7, with 7 positions matching TRBD1. This TCR derives from a woman aged 25 to 45 in good health and CMV-seronegative. In nucleotides, the CDR3 is TGTGCCAGCCATGGGACAGCCCTGACCTACGAGCAGTACTTC. Residues: CASHGTALTYEQYF.